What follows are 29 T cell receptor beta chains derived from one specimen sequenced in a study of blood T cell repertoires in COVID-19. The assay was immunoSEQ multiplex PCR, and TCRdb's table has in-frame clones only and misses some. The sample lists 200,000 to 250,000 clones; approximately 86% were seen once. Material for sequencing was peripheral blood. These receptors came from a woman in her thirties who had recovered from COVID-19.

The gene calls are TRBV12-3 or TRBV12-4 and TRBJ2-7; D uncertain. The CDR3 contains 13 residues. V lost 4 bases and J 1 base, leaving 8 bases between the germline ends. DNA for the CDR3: TGTGCCAGCAGTTCGATAGCTTCCTACGAGCAGTACTTC. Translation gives CASSSIASYEQYF.

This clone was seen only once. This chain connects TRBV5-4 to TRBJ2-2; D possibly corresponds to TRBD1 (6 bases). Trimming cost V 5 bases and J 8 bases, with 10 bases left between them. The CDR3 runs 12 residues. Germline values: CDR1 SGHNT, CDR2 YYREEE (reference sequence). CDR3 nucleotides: TGTGCCAGCAGTCAGAGGGGGGGGGAGCTGTTTTTT. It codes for CASSQRGGELFF.

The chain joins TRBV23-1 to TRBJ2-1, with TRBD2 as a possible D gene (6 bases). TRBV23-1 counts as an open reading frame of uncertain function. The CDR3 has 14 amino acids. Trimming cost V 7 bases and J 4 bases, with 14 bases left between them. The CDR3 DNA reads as TGCGCCAGCAAGGAGCCGGGACTGTACAATGAGCAGTTCTTC. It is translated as CASKEPGLYNEQFF.

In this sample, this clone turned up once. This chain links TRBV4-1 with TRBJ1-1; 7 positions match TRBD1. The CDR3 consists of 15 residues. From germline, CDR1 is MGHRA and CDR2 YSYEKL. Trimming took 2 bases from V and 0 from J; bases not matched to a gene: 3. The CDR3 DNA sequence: TGCGCCAGCAGCCAAACGACAGGGTTGAACACTGAAGCTTTCTTT. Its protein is CASSQTTGLNTEAFF.

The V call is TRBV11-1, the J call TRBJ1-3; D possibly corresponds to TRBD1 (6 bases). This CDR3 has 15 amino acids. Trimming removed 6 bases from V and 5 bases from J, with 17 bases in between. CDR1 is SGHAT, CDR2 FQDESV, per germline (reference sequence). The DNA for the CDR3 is TGTGCCAGCAGGGAGGGGGGGATCTATAGAAACACCATATATTTT. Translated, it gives CASREGGIYRNTIYF.

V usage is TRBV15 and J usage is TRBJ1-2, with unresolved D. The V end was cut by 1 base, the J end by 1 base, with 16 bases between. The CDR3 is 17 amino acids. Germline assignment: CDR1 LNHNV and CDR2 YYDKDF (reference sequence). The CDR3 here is CATSRVPGNQRNYGYTF. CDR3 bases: TGTGCCACCAGCAGAGTTCCGGGAAACCAACGTAACTATGGCTACACCTTC.

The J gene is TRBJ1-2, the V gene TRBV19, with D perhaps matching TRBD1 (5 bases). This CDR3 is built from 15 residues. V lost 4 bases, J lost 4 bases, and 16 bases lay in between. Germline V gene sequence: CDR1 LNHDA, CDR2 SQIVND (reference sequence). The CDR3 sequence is CASSTEEGKGYGYTF. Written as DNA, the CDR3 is TGTGCCAGTAGTACCGAGGAGGGGAAGGGCTATGGCTACACCTTC.

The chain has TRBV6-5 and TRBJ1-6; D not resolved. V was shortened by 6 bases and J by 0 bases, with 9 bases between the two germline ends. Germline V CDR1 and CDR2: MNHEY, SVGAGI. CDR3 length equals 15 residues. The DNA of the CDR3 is TGTGCCAGCAGGCCGGGGAGCTCCTATAATTCACCCCTCCACTTT. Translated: CASRPGSSYNSPLHF.

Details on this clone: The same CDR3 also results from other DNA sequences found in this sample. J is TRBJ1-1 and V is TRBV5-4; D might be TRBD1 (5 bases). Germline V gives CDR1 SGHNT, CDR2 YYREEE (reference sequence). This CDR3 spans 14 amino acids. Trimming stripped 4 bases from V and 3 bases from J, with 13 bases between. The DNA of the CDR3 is TGTGCCAGCAGCCCCCGGGGGGTGTACACTGAAGCTTTCTTT. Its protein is CASSPRGVYTEAFF.

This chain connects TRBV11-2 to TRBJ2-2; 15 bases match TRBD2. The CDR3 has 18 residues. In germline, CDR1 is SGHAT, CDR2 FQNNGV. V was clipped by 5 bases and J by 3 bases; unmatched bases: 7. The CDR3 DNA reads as TGTGCCAGCAGCAAAGGACTAGCGGGGGGGCCTTACACCGGGGAGCTGTTTTTT. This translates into CASSKGLAGGPYTGELFF.

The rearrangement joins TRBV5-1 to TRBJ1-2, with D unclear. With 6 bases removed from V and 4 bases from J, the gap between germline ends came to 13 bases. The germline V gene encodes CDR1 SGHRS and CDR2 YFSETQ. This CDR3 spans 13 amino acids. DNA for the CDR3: TGCGCCAGCAAAGGACTGGGGTTCTATGGCTACACCTTC. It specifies CASKGLGFYGYTF.

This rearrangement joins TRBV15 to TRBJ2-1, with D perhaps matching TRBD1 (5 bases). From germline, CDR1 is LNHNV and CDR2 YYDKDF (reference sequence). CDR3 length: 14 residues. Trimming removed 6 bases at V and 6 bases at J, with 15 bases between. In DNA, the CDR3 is TGTGCCACCAGTGCAGGGTCAATTAGCAATGAGCAGTTCTTC. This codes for CATSAGSISNEQFF.

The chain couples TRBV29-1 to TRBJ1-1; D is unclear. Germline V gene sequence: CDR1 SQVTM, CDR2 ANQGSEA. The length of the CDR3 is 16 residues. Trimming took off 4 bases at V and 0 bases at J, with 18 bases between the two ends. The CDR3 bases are TGCAGCGTTGCCCCACGGTCGAGCGTCGTGAACACTGAAGCTTTCTTT. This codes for CSVAPRSSVVNTEAFF.

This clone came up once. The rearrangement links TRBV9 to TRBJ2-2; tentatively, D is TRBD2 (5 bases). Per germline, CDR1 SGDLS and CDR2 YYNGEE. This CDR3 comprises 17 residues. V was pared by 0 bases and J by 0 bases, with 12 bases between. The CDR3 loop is CASSVGRLGANTGELFF. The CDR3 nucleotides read TGTGCCAGCAGCGTAGGCCGACTGGGAGCGAACACCGGGGAGCTGTTTTTT. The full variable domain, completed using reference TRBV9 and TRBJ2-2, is DSGVTQTPKHLITATGQRVTLRCSPRSGDLSVYWYQQSLDQGLQFLIQYYNGEERAKGNILERFSAQQFPDLHSELNLSSLELGDSALYFCASSVGRLGANTGELFFGEGSRLTVL.

The CDR3 bases are TGCGCCAGCAGCCAAGATGGGACAGGGGGTTACGAGCAGTACTTC. Protein sequence: CASSQDGTGGYEQYF. The chain combines TRBV4-3 with TRBJ2-7; 11 positions match TRBD1. Germline V gives CDR1 LGHNA, CDR2 YSLEER. With 0 bases clipped from V and 4 bases from J, the junction kept 2 bases outside the gene matches. The CDR3 consists of 15 residues.

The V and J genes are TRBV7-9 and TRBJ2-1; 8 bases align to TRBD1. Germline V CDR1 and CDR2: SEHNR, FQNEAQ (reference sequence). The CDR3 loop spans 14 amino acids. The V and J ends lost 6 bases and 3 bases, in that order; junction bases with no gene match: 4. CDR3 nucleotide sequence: TGTGCCAGCAGAGGGACAGGAGACTACAATGAGCAGTTCTTC. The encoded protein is CASRGTGDYNEQFF.

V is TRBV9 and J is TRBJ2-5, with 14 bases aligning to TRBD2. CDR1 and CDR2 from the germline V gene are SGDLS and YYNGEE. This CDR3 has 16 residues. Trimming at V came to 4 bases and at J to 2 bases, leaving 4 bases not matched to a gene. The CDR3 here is CASSMTSGGAQETQYF. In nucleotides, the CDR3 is TGTGCCAGCAGCATGACTAGCGGGGGGGCTCAAGAGACCCAGTACTTC. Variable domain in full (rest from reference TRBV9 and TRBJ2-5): DSGVTQTPKHLITATGQRVTLRCSPRSGDLSVYWYQQSLDQGLQFLIQYYNGEERAKGNILERFSAQQFPDLHSELNLSSLELGDSALYFCASSMTSGGAQETQYFGPGTRLLVL.

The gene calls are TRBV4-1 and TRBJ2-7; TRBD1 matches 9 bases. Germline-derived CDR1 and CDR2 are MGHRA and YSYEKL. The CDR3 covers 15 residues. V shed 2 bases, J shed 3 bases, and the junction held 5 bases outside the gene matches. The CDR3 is CASSQPNRGLYEQYF. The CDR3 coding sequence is TGCGCCAGCAGCCAACCTAACAGGGGGCTCTACGAGCAGTACTTC.

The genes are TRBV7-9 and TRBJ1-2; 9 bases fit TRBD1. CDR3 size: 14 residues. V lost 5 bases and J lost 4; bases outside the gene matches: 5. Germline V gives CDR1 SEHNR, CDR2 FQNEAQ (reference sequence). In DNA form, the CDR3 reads TGTGCCAGCAGCCTATCGACAGGGGGCTATGGCTACACCTTC. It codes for CASSLSTGGYGYTF. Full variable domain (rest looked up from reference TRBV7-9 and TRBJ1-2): DTGVSQNPRHKITKRGQNVTFRCDPISEHNRLYWYRQTLGQGPEFLTYFQNEAQLEKSRLLSDRFSAERPKGSFSTLEIQRTEQGDSAMYLCASSLSTGGYGYTFGSGTRLTVV.

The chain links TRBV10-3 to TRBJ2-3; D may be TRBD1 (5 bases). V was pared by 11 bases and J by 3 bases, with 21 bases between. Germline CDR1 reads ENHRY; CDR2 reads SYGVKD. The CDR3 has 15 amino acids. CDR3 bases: TGTGCCCACGCCTCGGCCCCAGGGCAAACAGATACGCAGTATTTT. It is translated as CAHASAPGQTDTQYF.

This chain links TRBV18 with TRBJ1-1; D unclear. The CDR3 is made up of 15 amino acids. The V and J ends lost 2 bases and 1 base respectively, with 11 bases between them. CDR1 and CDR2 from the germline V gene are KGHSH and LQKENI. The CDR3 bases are TGTGCCAGCTCACCAGGCGTTTCGGGGAACACTGAAGCTTTCTTT. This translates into CASSPGVSGNTEAFF.

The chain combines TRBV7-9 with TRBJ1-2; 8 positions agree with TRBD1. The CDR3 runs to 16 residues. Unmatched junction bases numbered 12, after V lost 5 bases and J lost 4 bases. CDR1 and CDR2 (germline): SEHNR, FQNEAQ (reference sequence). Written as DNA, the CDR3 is TGTGCCAGCAGCACGTCGACAGGGGAACTTCTCTATGGCTACACCTTC. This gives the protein CASSTSTGELLYGYTF.

The CDR3 protein is CATSGDPRYNEQFF. The CDR3 nucleotides are TGTGCCACCTCAGGGGACCCGCGATACAATGAGCAGTTCTTC. V is TRBV24-1 and J is TRBJ2-1; possibly TRBD1 for D (6 bases). The CDR3 spans 14 residues. The germline gives CDR1 KGHDR, CDR2 SFDVKD. Deletions cut 9 bases from V and 4 bases from J, with 15 bases between.

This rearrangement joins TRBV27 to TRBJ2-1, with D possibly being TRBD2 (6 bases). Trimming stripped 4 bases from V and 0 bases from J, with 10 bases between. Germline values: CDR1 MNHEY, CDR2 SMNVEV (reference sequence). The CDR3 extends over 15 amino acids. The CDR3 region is CASSYSGDSYNEQFF. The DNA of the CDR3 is TGTGCCAGCAGTTATTCGGGGGACTCCTACAATGAGCAGTTCTTC.

The CDR3 nucleotides are TGTGCCAGCAGCTTGGGGTTACGACAGGGGAACACTGAAGCTTTCTTT. Its protein is CASSLGLRQGNTEAFF. This chain connects TRBV5-4 to TRBJ1-1, with 7 nucleotides matching TRBD1. Germline lookup yields CDR1 SGHNT and CDR2 YYREEE (reference sequence). After removal of 0 bases from V and 1 base from J, the junction contained 6 bases not matched to a gene. This CDR3 contains 16 residues.

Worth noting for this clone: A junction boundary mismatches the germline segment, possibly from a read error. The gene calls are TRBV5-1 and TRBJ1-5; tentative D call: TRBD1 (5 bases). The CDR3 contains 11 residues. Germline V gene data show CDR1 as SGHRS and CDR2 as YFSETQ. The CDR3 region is CAGRRGQPQHF. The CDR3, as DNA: TGCGCCGGCAGAAGGGGTCAGCCCCAGCATTTT.

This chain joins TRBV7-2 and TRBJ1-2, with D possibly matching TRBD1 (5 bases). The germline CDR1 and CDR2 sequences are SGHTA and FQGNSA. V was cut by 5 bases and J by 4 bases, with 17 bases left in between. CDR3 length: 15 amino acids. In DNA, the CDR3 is TGTGCCAGCAGCCCCCCCCCAGGGTTTGGCTATGGCTACACCTTC. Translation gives CASSPPPGFGYGYTF. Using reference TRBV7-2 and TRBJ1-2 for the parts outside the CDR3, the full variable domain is GAGVSQSPSNKVTEKGKDVELRCDPISGHTALYWYRQSLGQGLEFLIYFQGNSAPDKSGLPSDRFSAERTGGSVSTLTIQRTQQEDSAVYLCASSPPPGFGYGYTFGSGTRLTVV.

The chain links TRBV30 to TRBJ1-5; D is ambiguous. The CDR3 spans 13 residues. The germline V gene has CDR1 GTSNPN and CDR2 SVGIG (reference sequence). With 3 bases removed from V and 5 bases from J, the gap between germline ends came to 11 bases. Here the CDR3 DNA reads TGTGCCTGGAGGGGGAGAAAGGATCAGCCCCAGCATTTT. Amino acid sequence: CAWRGRKDQPQHF.

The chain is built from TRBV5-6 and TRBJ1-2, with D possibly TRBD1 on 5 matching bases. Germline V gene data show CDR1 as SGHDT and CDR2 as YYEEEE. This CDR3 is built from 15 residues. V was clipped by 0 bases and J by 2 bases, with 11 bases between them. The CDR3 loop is CASSLERQGNYGYTF. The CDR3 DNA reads TGTGCCAGCAGCTTGGAAAGGCAGGGCAACTATGGCTACACCTTC.